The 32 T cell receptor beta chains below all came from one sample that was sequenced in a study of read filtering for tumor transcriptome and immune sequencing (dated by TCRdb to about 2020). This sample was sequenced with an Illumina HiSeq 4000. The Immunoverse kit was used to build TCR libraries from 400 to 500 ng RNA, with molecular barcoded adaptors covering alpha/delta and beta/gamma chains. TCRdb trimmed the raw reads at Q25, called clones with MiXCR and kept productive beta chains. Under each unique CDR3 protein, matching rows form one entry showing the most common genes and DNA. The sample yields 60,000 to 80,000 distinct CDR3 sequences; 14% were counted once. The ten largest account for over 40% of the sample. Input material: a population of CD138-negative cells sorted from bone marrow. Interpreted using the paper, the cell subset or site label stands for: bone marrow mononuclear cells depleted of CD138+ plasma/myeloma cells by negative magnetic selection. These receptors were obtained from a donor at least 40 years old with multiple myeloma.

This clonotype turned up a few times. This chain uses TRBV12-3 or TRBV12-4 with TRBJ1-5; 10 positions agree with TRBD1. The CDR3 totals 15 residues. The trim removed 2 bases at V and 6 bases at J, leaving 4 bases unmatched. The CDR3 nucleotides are TGTGCCAGCAGTTTACAGACAGGGGGCCCTCAGCCCCAGCATTTT. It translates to CASSLQTGGPQPQHF.

The CDR3 loop is CASNPPGQPNTEAFF. Here the CDR3 DNA reads TGTGCCAGCAATCCACCCGGACAGCCGAACACTGAAGCTTTCTTT. The chain carries TRBV2 and TRBJ1-1; tentative D call: TRBD1 (6 bases). Germline assignment: CDR1 SNHLY and CDR2 FYNNEI. Trimming removed 7 bases from V and 1 base from J, with 16 bases in between. This CDR3 has 15 amino acids.

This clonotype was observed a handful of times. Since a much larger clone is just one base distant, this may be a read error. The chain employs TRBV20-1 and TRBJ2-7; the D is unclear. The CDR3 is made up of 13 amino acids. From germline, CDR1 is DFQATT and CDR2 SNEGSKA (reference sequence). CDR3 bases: TGCAGTGCTAGAGACGGATCCTACTACGGGCAGTACTTC. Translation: CSARDGSYYGQYF.

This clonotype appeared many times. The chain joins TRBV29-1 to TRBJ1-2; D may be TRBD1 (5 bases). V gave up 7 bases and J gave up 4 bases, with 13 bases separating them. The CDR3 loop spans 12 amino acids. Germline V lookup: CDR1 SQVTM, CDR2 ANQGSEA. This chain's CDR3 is CSAETDSYGYTF. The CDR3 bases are TGCAGCGCCGAGACAGATAGCTATGGCTACACCTTC. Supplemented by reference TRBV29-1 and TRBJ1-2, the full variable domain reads SAVISQKPSRDICQRGTSLTIQCQVDSQVTMMFWYRQQPGQSLTLIATANQGSEATYESGFVIDKFPISRPNLTFSTLTVSNMSPEDSSIYLCSAETDSYGYTFGSGTRLTVV.

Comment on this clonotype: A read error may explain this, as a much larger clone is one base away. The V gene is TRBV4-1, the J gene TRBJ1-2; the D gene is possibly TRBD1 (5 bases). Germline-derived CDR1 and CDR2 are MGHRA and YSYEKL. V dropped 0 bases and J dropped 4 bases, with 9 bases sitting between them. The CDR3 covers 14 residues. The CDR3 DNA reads TGCGCCAGCAGCCAAGATAGACAGCCCTATGGCTACACCTTC. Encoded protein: CASSQDRQPYGYTF.

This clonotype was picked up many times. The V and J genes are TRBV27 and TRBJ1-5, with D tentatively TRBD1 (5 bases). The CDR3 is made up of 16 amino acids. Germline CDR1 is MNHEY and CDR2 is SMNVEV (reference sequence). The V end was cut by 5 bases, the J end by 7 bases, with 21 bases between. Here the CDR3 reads CASSTWAGGYMQPQHF. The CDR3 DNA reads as TGTGCCAGCAGTACCTGGGCGGGGGGATATATGCAGCCCCAGCATTTT.

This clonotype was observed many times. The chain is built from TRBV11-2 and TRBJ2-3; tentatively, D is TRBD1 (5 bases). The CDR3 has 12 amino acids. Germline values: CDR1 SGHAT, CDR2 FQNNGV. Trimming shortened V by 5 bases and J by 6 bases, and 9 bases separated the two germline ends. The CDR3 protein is CASSQGSDTQYF. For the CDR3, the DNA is TGTGCCAGCAGCCAGGGATCCGATACGCAGTATTTT.

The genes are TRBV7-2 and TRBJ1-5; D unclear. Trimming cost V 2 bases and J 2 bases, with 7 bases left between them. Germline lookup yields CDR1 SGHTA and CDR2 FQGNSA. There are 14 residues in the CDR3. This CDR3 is CASSLQNGNQPQHF. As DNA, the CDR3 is TGTGCCAGCAGCTTACAGAACGGCAATCAGCCCCAGCATTTT.

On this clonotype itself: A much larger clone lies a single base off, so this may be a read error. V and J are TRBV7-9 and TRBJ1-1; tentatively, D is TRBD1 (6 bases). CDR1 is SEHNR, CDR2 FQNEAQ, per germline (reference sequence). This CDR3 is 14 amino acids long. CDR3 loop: CASSSGVMNPEAFF. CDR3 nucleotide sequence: TGTGCCAGCAGCTCAGGGGTCATGAACCCTGAAGCTTTCTTT.

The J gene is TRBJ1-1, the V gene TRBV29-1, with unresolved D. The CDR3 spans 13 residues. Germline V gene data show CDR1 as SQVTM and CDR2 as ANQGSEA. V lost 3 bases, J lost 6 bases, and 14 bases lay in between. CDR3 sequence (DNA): TGCAGCGTTGAGAGTCGGCTATCCTCTGAAGCTTTCTTT. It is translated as CSVESRLSSEAFF.

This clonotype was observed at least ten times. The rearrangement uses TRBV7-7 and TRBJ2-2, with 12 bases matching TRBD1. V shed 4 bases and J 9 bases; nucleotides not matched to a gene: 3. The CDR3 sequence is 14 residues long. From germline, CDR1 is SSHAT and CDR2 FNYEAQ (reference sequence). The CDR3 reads CASSSGQGAWELFF. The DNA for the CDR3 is TGTGCCAGCAGCTCGGGACAGGGGGCTTGGGAGCTGTTTTTT.

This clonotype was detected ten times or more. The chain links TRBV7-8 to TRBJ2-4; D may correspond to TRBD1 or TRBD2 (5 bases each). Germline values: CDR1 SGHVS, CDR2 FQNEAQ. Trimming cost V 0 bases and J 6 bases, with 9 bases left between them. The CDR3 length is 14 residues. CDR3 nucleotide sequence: TGTGCCAGCAGCTTAGCGGGGGTATTAAACATTCAGTACTTC. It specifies CASSLAGVLNIQYF.

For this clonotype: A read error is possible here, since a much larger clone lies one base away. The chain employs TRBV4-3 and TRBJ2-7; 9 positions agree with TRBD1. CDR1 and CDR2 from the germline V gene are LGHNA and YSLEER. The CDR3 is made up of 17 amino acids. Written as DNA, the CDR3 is TGCGCCAGCGGCCAAGATCACACAGGGGGCGCCTTCTACGAGCAGTACTTC. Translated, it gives CASGQDHTGGAFYEQYF.

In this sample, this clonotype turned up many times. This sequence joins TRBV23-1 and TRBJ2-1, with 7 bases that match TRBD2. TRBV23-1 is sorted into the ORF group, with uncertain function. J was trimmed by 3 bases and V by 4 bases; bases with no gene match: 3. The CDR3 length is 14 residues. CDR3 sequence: CASSPASGYNEQFF. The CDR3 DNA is TGCGCCAGCAGTCCGGCTAGCGGCTACAATGAGCAGTTCTTC.

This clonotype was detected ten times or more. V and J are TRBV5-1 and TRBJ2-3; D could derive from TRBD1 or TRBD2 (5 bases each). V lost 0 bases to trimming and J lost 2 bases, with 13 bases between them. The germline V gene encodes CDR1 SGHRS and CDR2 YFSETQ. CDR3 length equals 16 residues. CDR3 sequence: CASSLGPGPNTDTQYF. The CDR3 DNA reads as TGCGCCAGCAGCTTGGGACCGGGACCTAACACAGATACGCAGTATTTT.

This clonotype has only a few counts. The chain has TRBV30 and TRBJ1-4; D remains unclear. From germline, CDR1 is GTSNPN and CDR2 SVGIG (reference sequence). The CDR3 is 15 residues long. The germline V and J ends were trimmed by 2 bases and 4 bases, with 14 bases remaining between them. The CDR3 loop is CAWSSPRPLNEKLFF. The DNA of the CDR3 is TGTGCCTGGAGTTCTCCCAGACCCCTTAATGAAAAACTGTTTTTT.

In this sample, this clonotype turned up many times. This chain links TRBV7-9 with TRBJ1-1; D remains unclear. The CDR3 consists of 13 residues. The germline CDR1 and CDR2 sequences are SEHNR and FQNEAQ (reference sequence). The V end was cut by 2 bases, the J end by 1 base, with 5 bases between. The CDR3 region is CASSLQGNTEAFF. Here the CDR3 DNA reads TGTGCCAGCAGCTTACAAGGGAACACTGAAGCTTTCTTT.

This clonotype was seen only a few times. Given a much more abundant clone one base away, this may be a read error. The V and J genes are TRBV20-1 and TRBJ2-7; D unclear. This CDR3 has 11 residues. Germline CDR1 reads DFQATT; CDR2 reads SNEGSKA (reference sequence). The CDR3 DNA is TGCAGTGCTCCCCTCGCGGACGATCAGTACTTC. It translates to CSAPLADDQYF.

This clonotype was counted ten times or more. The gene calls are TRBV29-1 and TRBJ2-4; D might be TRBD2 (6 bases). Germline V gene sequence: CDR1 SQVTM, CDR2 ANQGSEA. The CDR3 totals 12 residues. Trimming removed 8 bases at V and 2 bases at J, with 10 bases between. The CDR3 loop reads CSCGDSKNIQYF. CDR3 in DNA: TGCAGCTGCGGGGACTCCAAAAACATTCAGTACTTC.

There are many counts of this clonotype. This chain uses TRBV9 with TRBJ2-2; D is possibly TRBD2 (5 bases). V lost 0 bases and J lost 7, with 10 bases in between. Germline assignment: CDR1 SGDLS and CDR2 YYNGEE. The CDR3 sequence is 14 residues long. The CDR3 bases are TGTGCCAGCAGCGTAGCAGCGGCGGACGGGGAGCTGTTTTTT. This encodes CASSVAAADGELFF.

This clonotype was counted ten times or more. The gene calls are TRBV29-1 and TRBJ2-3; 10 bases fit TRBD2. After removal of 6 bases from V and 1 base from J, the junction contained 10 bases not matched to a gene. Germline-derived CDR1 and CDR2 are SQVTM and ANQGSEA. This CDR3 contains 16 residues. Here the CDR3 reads CSVPPAGTSGTDTQYF. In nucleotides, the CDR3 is TGCAGCGTCCCCCCCGCGGGGACTAGCGGCACAGATACGCAGTATTTT.

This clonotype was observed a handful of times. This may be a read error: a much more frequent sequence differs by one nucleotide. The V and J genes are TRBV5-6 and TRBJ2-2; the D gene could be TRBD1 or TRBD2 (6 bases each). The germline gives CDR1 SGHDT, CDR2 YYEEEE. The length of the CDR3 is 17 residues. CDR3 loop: CASSLDLWGARTWELFF. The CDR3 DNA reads TGTGCCAGCAGCTTGGATCTGTGGGGGGCGCGCACCTGGGAGCTGTTTTTT.

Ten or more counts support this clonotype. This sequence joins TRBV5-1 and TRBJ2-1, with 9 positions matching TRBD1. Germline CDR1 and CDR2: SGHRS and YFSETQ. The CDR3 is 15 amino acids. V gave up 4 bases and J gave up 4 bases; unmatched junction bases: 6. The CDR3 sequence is CASSPRDRDYNEQFF. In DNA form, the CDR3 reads TGCGCCAGCAGCCCCCGGGACAGGGATTACAATGAGCAGTTCTTC. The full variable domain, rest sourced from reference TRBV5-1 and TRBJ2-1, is KAGVTQTPRYLIKTRGQQVTLSCSPISGHRSVSWYQQTPGQGLQFLFEYFSETQRNKGNFPGRFSGRQFSNSRSEMNVSTLELGDSALYLCASSPRDRDYNEQFFGPGTRLTVL.

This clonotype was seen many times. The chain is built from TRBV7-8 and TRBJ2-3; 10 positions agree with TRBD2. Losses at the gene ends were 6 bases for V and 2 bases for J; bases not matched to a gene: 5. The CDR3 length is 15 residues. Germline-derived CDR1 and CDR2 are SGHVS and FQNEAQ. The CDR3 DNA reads TGTGCCAGCAGGTACACTAGCGGGACCACAGATACGCAGTATTTT. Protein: CASRYTSGTTDTQYF.

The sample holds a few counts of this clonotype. CDR3 DNA sequence: TGTGCCAGCAGTTTTAGCCCCGCCCGCGGACAGGGGCTCTACGAGCAGTACTTC. Its protein product is CASSFSPARGQGLYEQYF. The V gene is TRBV28, the J gene TRBJ2-7; TRBD1 agrees at 9 bases. The V and J ends lost 3 bases and 3 bases, in that order; junction bases with no gene match: 15. This CDR3 has 18 amino acids. CDR1 MDHEN and CDR2 SYDVKM come from the germline V gene.

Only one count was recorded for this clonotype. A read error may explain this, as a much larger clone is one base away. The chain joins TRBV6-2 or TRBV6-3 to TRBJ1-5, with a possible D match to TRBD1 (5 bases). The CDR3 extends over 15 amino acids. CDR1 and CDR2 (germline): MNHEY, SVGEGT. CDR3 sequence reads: CASSPPGASNQPLHF. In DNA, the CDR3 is TGTGCCAGCAGTCCTCCCGGGGCTAGCAATCAGCCCCTGCATTTT.

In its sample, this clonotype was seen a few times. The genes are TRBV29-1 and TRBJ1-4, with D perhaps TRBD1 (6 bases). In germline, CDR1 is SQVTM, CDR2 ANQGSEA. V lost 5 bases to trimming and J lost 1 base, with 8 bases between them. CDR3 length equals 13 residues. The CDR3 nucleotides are TGCAGCGTTCGAGGGGGAACTAATGAAAAACTGTTTTTT. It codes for CSVRGGTNEKLFF.

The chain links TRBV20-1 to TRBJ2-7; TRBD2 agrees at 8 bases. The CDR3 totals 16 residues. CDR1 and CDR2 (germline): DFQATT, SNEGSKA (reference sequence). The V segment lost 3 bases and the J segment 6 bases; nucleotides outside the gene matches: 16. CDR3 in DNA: TGCAGTGCTAGCGGCAGTACCCTCGGGGGGGCCGGCGAGCAGTACTTC. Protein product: CSASGSTLGGAGEQYF.

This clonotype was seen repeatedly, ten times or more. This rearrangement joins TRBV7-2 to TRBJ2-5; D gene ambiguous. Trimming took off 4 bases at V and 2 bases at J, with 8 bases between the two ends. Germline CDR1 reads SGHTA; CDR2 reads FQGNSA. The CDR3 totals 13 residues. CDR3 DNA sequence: TGTGCCAGCAGCTGGCAAGAGCAAGAGACCCAGTACTTC. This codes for CASSWQEQETQYF.

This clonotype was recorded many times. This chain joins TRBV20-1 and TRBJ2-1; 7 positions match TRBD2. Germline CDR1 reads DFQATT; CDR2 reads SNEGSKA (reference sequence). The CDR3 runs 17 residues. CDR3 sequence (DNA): TGCAGCGGGGATGACTGGACTAGACCTAGCTCCTACAATGAGCAGTTCTTC. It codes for CSGDDWTRPSSYNEQFF.

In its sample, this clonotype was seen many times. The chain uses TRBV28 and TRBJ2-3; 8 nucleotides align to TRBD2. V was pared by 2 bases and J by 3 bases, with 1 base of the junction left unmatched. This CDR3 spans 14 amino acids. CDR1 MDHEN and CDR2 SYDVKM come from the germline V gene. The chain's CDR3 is CASSLVAGTDTQYF. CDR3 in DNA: TGTGCCAGCAGTTTAGTAGCGGGAACAGATACGCAGTATTTT.

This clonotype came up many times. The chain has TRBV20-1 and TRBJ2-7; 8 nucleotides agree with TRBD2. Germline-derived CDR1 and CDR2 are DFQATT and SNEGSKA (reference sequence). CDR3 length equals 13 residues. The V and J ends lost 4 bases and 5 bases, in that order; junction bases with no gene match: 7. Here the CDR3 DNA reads TGCAGTGCTATGGGCGGGAGGACCCACGAGCAGTACTTC. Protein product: CSAMGGRTHEQYF.